This T cell receptor (beta chain) was sequenced during a study of T cell changes during pregnancy in multiple sclerosis. Measured with immunoSEQ multiplex PCR; TCRdb has only the in-frame clones, and not every one. The repertoire consists of under 60,000 clones, with approximately 94% occurring once and the leading ten covering 0.25% to 0.4%. In this sample, this clone turned up once. V lost 5 bases and J lost 14, with 16 bases in between. CDR1 LNHNV and CDR2 YYDKDF come from the germline V gene (reference sequence). The CDR3 runs to 12 residues. This receptor was obtained from a female donor with multiple sclerosis, enrolled in a pregnancy study. The V call is TRBV15, the J call TRBJ2-1; weak D call: TRBD2 (5 bases). The specimen comprised CD4+ T cells from peripheral blood mononuclear cells, sampled in the third trimester of pregnancy. CDR3 sequence: CATSQRRESEFF. The CDR3 coding sequence is TGTGCCACCAGCCAGAGAAGGGAGTCAGAGTTCTTC.